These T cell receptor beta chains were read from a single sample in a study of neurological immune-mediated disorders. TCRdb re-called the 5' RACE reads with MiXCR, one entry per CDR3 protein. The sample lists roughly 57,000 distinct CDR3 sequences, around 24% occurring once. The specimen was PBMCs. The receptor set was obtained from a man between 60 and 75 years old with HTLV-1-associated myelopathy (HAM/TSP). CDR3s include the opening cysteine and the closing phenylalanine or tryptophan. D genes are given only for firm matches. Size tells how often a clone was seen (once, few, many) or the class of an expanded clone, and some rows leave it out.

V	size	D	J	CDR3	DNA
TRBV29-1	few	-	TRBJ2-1	CSVEGRGTKNEQFF	TGCAGCGTTGAGGGTCGAGGGACGAAGAATGAGCAGTTCTTC
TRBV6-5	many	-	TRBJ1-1	CASSYSFPGGRGTEAFF	TGTGCCAGCAGTTATTCCTTCCCCGGGGGCAGGGGCACTGAAGCTTTCTTT
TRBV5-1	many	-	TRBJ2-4	CASSPPAKNIQYF	TGCGCCAGCAGCCCCCCCGCCAAAAACATTCAGTACTTC
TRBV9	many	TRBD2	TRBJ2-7	CASSPSGLAGNPYEQYF	TGTGCCAGCAGCCCGTCGGGACTAGCGGGAAACCCCTACGAGCAGTACTTC
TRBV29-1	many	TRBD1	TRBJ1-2	CSARTGDSYGYTF	TGCAGCGCCCGGACAGGGGATAGCTATGGCTACACCTTC
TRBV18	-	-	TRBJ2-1	CASSRVQRGEQFF	TGTGCCAGCTCCCGCGTACAGAGGGGTGAGCAGTTCTTC
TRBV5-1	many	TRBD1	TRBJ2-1	CASSNSGTGPNEQFF	TGCGCCAGCAGTAATTCCGGGACAGGCCCCAATGAGCAGTTCTTC
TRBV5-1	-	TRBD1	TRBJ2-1	CASMITGGNEQFF	TGCGCCAGCATGATCACAGGGGGCAATGAGCAGTTCTTC
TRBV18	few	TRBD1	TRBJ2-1	CASSPATSGGYNEQFF	TGTGCCAGCTCACCGGCGACTTCAGGGGGCTACAATGAGCAGTTCTTC
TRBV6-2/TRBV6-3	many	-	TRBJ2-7	CASSRSLDYYEQYF	TGTGCCAGCAGTAGGTCTTTAGACTACTACGAGCAGTACTTC
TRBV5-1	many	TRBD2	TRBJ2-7	CASSRPSGSSYEQYF	TGCGCCAGCAGCCGGCCTAGCGGGAGCTCCTACGAGCAGTACTTC
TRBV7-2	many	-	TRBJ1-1	CASSFQWAGNTEAFF	TGTGCCAGCAGCTTCCAGTGGGCAGGTAACACTGAAGCTTTCTTT
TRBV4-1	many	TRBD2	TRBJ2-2	CASSPSGGGFGELFF	TGCGCCAGCAGCCCCTCCGGGGGAGGGTTCGGGGAGCTGTTTTTT
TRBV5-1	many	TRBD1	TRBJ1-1	CASSLGQDHMNTEAFF	TGCGCCAGCAGCTTAGGACAGGACCACATGAACACTGAAGCTTTCTTT
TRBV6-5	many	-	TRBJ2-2	CASSLFRTGELFF	TGTGCCAGCAGCCTCTTTCGCACCGGGGAGCTGTTTTTT
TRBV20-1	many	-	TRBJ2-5	CSAKPGGAKAQYF	TGCAGTGCTAAACCGGGGGGCGCAAAGGCCCAGTACTTC
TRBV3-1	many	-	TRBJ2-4	CASSLADAKNIQYF	TGTGCCAGCAGCCTAGCGGACGCCAAAAACATTCAGTACTTC
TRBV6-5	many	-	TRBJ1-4	CASSYRGQTNEKLFF	TGTGCCAGCAGTTACAGGGGACAAACTAATGAAAAACTGTTTTTT